This T cell receptor (beta chain) was identified in a study of T cells in Graves' hyperthyroidism and ophthalmopathy. Looking at the study overall: Peripheral blood specimens were obtained at initial diagnosis, prior to any treatment.

Absence of ophthalmopathy progression within 18 months defined stable Graves' hyperthyroidism. From RNA transcripts, TCR beta CDR3 regions were amplified. The study used the HTBI primer set for a first-round RT-PCR of the TCR CDR3. TCRdb redid the calling of the multiplex PCR reads with MiXCR, one entry per CDR3 protein. Of around 520,000 distinct CDR3 sequences in the sample, approximately 14% were seen once. This CDR3 is built from 15 residues. V lost 0 bases, J lost 0 bases, and 5 bases lay in between. This clonotype was observed many times. This sequence joins TRBV12-3 or TRBV12-4 and TRBJ1-4; D is unresolved. The TCR was taken from a woman between 18 and 29 years old with Graves' hyperthyroidism. Sequenced: blood. The CDR3 is CASSLARPTNEKLFF. CDR3 coding DNA: TGTGCCAGCAGTTTAGCCAGACCAACTAATGAAAAACTGTTTTTT.